This entry lists 2 T cell receptor beta chains sequenced from one sample in a study of blood T cell repertoires in COVID-19. Sequencing used immunoSEQ multiplex PCR; TCRdb keeps in-frame clones, though not all of them. Of 450,000 to 600,000 clones in the sample, approximately 90% are singletons; the top ten hold about 0.65%. The sequenced sample was PBMCs or T cells enriched from blood (not recorded which). Source of these receptors: a woman aged 18 to 35 who had recovered from COVID-19.

CDR3 in DNA: TGTGCCAGCAGCCCGGGGGGAGGCAATTCACCCCTCCACTTT. Its translation: CASSPGGGNSPLHF. This rearrangement joins TRBV5-4 to TRBJ1-6, with D possibly matching TRBD1 (5 bases). CDR1 and CDR2 from the germline V gene are SGHNT and YYREEE (reference sequence). The CDR3 is made up of 14 amino acids. Trimming stripped 4 bases from V and 7 bases from J, with 12 bases between.

DNA for the CDR3: TGTGCCAGCAGCTCACAGCTCGTTACAGGGGGCAATCAGCCCCAGCATTTT. Translation gives CASSSQLVTGGNQPQHF. The chain uses TRBV21-1 and TRBJ1-5; the D segment call TRBD1 is taken from the table without a DNA check. TRBV21-1 is a recognized pseudogene. This CDR3 has 17 amino acids.